The rows below give T cell receptor beta chains drawn from one sample of a study of blood T cell repertoires in COVID-19. Method: immunoSEQ multiplex PCR; TCRdb's copy keeps in-frame clones and lacks some. This table has around 140,000 clones, more than 75% appearing once. Material for sequencing was peripheral blood. These receptors originate from a man older than 75 with acute or convalescent COVID-19. The CDR3 runs from the conserved cysteine through the conserved F or W. Each record gives: D gene, clone size, V gene, CDR3 protein. D genes are given only for firm matches. A row's size may be missing; if present it is once, few, many or a size class.

d_gene: NA; abundance: NA; v_gene: TRBV24-1; CDR3aa: CATSDIRQTYTF
d_gene: NA; abundance: NA; v_gene: TRBV9; CDR3aa: CASSRDPQGLNTEAFF
d_gene: NA; abundance: NA; v_gene: TRBV6-5; CDR3aa: CASSYSAEAWDIQYF
d_gene: NA; abundance: NA; v_gene: TRBV3-1/TRBV3-2; CDR3aa: CASSQFGGGELFF
d_gene: TRBD2; abundance: NA; v_gene: TRBV20-1; CDR3aa: CSASGPAGGHEQFF
d_gene: TRBD2; abundance: many; v_gene: TRBV5-1; CDR3aa: CASSLDGRDNEQFF
d_gene: TRBD2; abundance: NA; v_gene: TRBV27; CDR3aa: CASHQTGLAHTGELFF
d_gene: TRBD1; abundance: NA; v_gene: TRBV3-1/TRBV3-2; CDR3aa: CASSETGSNQPQHF
d_gene: NA; abundance: NA; v_gene: TRBV2; CDR3aa: CASRGGRGAPLGTQYF
d_gene: TRBD1; abundance: NA; v_gene: TRBV10-1; CDR3aa: CASSLRPDRDGAEAFF
d_gene: NA; abundance: once; v_gene: TRBV12-3/TRBV12-4; CDR3aa: CASTYWSGNTIYF
d_gene: NA; abundance: NA; v_gene: TRBV7-2; CDR3aa: CASSLIDNEQFF
d_gene: NA; abundance: NA; v_gene: TRBV3-1/TRBV3-2; CDR3aa: CASSQDLGGGTTDTQYF
d_gene: TRBD2; abundance: NA; v_gene: TRBV5-4; CDR3aa: CASSAATSGSNTGELFF
d_gene: NA; abundance: NA; v_gene: TRBV7-6; CDR3aa: CASSNEIRGGSEQFF
d_gene: TRBD1; abundance: NA; v_gene: TRBV28; CDR3aa: CASSPTGRGGELFF
d_gene: NA; abundance: NA; v_gene: TRBV12-3/TRBV12-4; CDR3aa: CASSSGGRYGYTF
d_gene: NA; abundance: NA; v_gene: TRBV28; CDR3aa: CASSLGWGDEQYF
d_gene: NA; abundance: NA; v_gene: TRBV4-2; CDR3aa: CASSQEQYSTYNSPLHF
d_gene: TRBD1; abundance: NA; v_gene: TRBV2; CDR3aa: CASSRDRNTEAFF
d_gene: TRBD1; abundance: few; v_gene: TRBV28; CDR3aa: CASTSPMGQGYVNQPQHF
d_gene: TRBD2; abundance: NA; v_gene: TRBV10-3; CDR3aa: CAISDFPGGSSYNEQFF
d_gene: NA; abundance: NA; v_gene: TRBV10-3; CDR3aa: CATELGPAGNEQFF
d_gene: TRBD1; abundance: once; v_gene: TRBV4-1; CDR3aa: CASSQGGQATYEQYF
d_gene: TRBD1; abundance: NA; v_gene: TRBV6-5; CDR3aa: CASSQQGVGTGELFF
d_gene: NA; abundance: NA; v_gene: TRBV7-2; CDR3aa: CASSLKGVGTEAFF
d_gene: NA; abundance: NA; v_gene: TRBV5-6; CDR3aa: CASSYGGRVTDTQYF
d_gene: NA; abundance: few; v_gene: TRBV7-2; CDR3aa: CASSLAGTGDTQYF
d_gene: TRBD1; abundance: NA; v_gene: TRBV19; CDR3aa: CASSKTGTGANVLTF
d_gene: NA; abundance: NA; v_gene: TRBV27; CDR3aa: CASSLSRGNTEAFF
d_gene: NA; abundance: NA; v_gene: TRBV5-1; CDR3aa: CASMGEGNNSPLHF
d_gene: NA; abundance: NA; v_gene: TRBV6-6; CDR3aa: CASSSNGYGYTF
d_gene: TRBD1; abundance: NA; v_gene: TRBV7-9; CDR3aa: CASSQTGVEAFF
d_gene: NA; abundance: NA; v_gene: TRBV30; CDR3aa: CAWSGRTAYNSPLHF
d_gene: NA; abundance: NA; v_gene: TRBV7-9; CDR3aa: CASSLEGQGSRNIQYF
d_gene: NA; abundance: NA; v_gene: TRBV9; CDR3aa: CASSAIEASRYGYTF
d_gene: TRBD2; abundance: NA; v_gene: TRBV11-3; CDR3aa: CASRLAGGTGELFF
d_gene: NA; abundance: NA; v_gene: TRBV10-3; CDR3aa: CAISESSREISPLHF
d_gene: TRBD1; abundance: NA; v_gene: TRBV11-2; CDR3aa: CASSYTRDRINEKLFF
d_gene: TRBD1; abundance: once; v_gene: TRBV5-1; CDR3aa: CASSLLWTGNTGELFF
d_gene: NA; abundance: NA; v_gene: TRBV12-3/TRBV12-4; CDR3aa: CASSEQKNQPQHF
d_gene: NA; abundance: NA; v_gene: TRBV6-5; CDR3aa: CASGGQPSNQPQHF
d_gene: TRBD1; abundance: NA; v_gene: TRBV30; CDR3aa: CAWSVLDRGNSPLHF
d_gene: TRBD1; abundance: NA; v_gene: TRBV10-3; CDR3aa: CAISETGRNTIYF
d_gene: TRBD2; abundance: NA; v_gene: TRBV5-1; CDR3aa: CASSKRLAGGNNEQFF
d_gene: NA; abundance: NA; v_gene: TRBV5-1; CDR3aa: CASSLSRKEGEQFF
d_gene: NA; abundance: NA; v_gene: TRBV15; CDR3aa: CATSRARGWGTDTQYF
d_gene: TRBD2; abundance: NA; v_gene: TRBV9; CDR3aa: CASSARVAGLSTDTQYF
d_gene: NA; abundance: NA; v_gene: TRBV3-1/TRBV3-2; CDR3aa: CASSFSLGASTDTQYF
d_gene: TRBD1; abundance: NA; v_gene: TRBV5-1; CDR3aa: CASSSDRGSRDTQYF
d_gene: TRBD1; abundance: NA; v_gene: TRBV7-9; CDR3aa: CASSSRDRRRYEKLFF
d_gene: NA; abundance: NA; v_gene: TRBV2; CDR3aa: CASSEGIRGDYGYTF
d_gene: NA; abundance: NA; v_gene: TRBV19; CDR3aa: CASSIPGAQETQYF